These 28 T cell receptor beta chains were all obtained from the same sample, sequenced in a study of neurological immune-mediated disorders. TCRdb reprocessed the 5' RACE reads with MiXCR, giving one entry per CDR3 protein. Of roughly 76,000 distinct CDR3 sequences listed, approximately 3.3% are singletons. Sequencing was performed on PBMCs. Receptors were obtained from a woman in her forties or fifties with multiple sclerosis.

This clonotype was seen many times. V usage is TRBV20-1 and J usage is TRBJ1-1; D is perhaps TRBD1 (6 bases). The CDR3 has 16 residues. Trimming cost V 0 bases and J 5 bases, with 19 bases left between them. Germline V gives CDR1 DFQATT, CDR2 SNEGSKA (reference sequence). CDR3 loop: CSARDYQGKGGTEAFF. The DNA for the CDR3 is TGCAGTGCTAGAGATTACCAGGGGAAGGGAGGGACTGAAGCTTTCTTT.

This clonotype was picked up many times. The rearrangement links TRBV7-2 to TRBJ2-1, with unresolved D. The germline V gene has CDR1 SGHTA and CDR2 FQGNSA. CDR3 length: 12 amino acids. Trimming took 5 bases from V and 2 from J, leaving 4 bases between them. CDR3 in DNA: TGTGCCAGCAGCCCGGCCTACAATGAGCAGTTCTTC. Protein: CASSPAYNEQFF.

This clonotype has at least ten counts. The chain has TRBV5-1 and TRBJ1-2; D not resolved. The CDR3 loop spans 13 amino acids. Germline V gene data show CDR1 as SGHRS and CDR2 as YFSETQ. V was clipped by 1 base and J by 10 bases, with 14 bases between them. In DNA form, the CDR3 reads TGCGCCAGCAGCTTGAGTCCAGCCCTGCACTACACCTTC. Its protein product is CASSLSPALHYTF.

This clonotype came up many times. The CDR3 DNA sequence: TGCGCCAGCCGAAAGGGACAGGATAACTATGGCTACACCTTC. Encoded protein: CASRKGQDNYGYTF. The J gene is TRBJ1-2, the V gene TRBV5-1, with 8 positions matching TRBD1. J lost 1 base, V lost 7 bases, and 6 bases had no gene match. Germline-derived CDR1 and CDR2 are SGHRS and YFSETQ. The CDR3 runs 14 residues.

This clonotype was detected ten times or more. This chain uses TRBV7-9 with TRBJ2-5, with 8 bases lining up with TRBD1. CDR1 is SEHNR and CDR2 is FQNEAQ in the germline V gene (reference sequence). J gave up 4 bases and V 2 bases, and 3 bases lay outside the gene matches. The CDR3 sequence is 14 residues long. The DNA of the CDR3 is TGTGCCAGCAGCTTACAGGGGGCCGGAGAGACCCAGTACTTC. Protein product: CASSLQGAGETQYF.

This clonotype has at least ten counts. The chain couples TRBV20-1 to TRBJ1-1; D is unclear. CDR3 length equals 15 residues. Trimming took 0 bases from V and 2 from J, leaving 13 bases between them. Germline lookup yields CDR1 DFQATT and CDR2 SNEGSKA (reference sequence). CDR3 region: CSARDGRRINTEAFF. In DNA, the CDR3 is TGCAGTGCTAGAGATGGTCGCAGAATTAACACTGAAGCTTTCTTT.

This clonotype was counted at least ten times. V gene TRBV20-1 combines with J gene TRBJ2-7; the D call may be TRBD1 or TRBD2 (5 bases each). There are 13 residues in the CDR3. Germline assignment: CDR1 DFQATT and CDR2 SNEGSKA (reference sequence). Trimming took off 6 bases at V and 2 bases at J, with 14 bases between the two ends. The CDR3 DNA reads as TGCAGTGCGGTCCGGGGCTCCACCTACGAGCAGTACTTC. Translating it yields CSAVRGSTYEQYF.

This clonotype has at least ten counts. V gene TRBV6-6 combines with J gene TRBJ2-5, with D possibly TRBD1 on 6 matching bases. The CDR3 covers 15 residues. Germline V lookup: CDR1 MNHNY, CDR2 SVGAGI (reference sequence). Trimming pared 5 bases from V and 1 base from J, leaving 14 bases between. The chain's CDR3 is CASSKPTGTQETQYF. The CDR3 nucleotides read TGTGCCAGCAGTAAACCGACAGGAACCCAAGAGACCCAGTACTTC.

This clonotype has a count of ten or more. This chain uses TRBV7-2 with TRBJ2-5, with 11 bases identical to TRBD2. CDR1 SGHTA and CDR2 FQGNSA come from the germline V gene. The length of the CDR3 is 15 residues. After removal of 4 bases from V and 3 bases from J, the junction contained 4 bases not matched to a gene. The CDR3 DNA follows: TGTGCCAGCAGCTCCGCGGGACTAGCGGAAGAGACCCAGTACTTC. Translation: CASSSAGLAEETQYF.

The sample holds many counts of this clonotype. The V gene is TRBV20-1, the J gene TRBJ2-5; 12 bases agree with TRBD2. Germline values: CDR1 DFQATT, CDR2 SNEGSKA (reference sequence). The CDR3 is 16 amino acids. J gave up 5 bases and V 0 bases, and 7 bases lay outside the gene matches. The CDR3 nucleotides are TGCAGTGCTAGAGACCCTAGCGGGGGGGCCGGTGAGACCCAGTACTTC. Its translation: CSARDPSGGAGETQYF.

This clonotype has at least ten counts. CDR3 DNA sequence: TGTGCCAGCAGTCCCTTAGTAGGGTCCGGCACCGGGGAGCTGTTTTTT. Protein: CASSPLVGSGTGELFF. The chain carries TRBV28 and TRBJ2-2; D is ambiguous. The CDR3 length is 16 residues. V lost 5 bases to trimming and J lost 4 bases, with 17 bases between them. The germline CDR1 and CDR2 sequences are MDHEN and SYDVKM.

This clonotype appeared many times. The chain is built from TRBV5-6 and TRBJ1-5; D is perhaps TRBD1 (6 bases). The CDR3 length is 15 residues. V gave up 2 bases and J gave up 5 bases, with 14 bases separating them. Germline loops: CDR1 SGHDT, CDR2 YYEEEE. CDR3 residues: CASSFGGGRDQPQHF. The CDR3 DNA is TGTGCCAGCAGCTTTGGGGGGGGCCGCGATCAGCCCCAGCATTTT.

This clonotype has ten or more counts. The chain is built from TRBV7-2 and TRBJ2-7; D is undetermined. Germline CDR1 SGHTA, CDR2 FQGNSA. The length of the CDR3 is 12 residues. Deletions cut 3 bases from V and 1 base from J, with 4 bases between. The CDR3, as DNA: TGTGCCAGCAGCTTCGTATCCTACGAGCAGTACTTC. Encoded protein: CASSFVSYEQYF.

This clonotype occurred many times. This chain uses TRBV4-3 with TRBJ2-3; D is perhaps TRBD1 or TRBD2 (5 bases each). The V gene lost 0 bases and the J gene lost 6 bases, with 16 bases spanning the gap. Looked up from germline, CDR1 is LGHNA and CDR2 is YSLEER. The length of the CDR3 is 16 residues. CDR3 loop: CASSQDLGGRTDTQYF. CDR3 sequence (DNA): TGCGCCAGCAGCCAAGATCTTGGGGGACGGACCGATACGCAGTATTTT.

This clonotype came up many times. The CDR3: CASSSGEQVYSNQPQHF. The CDR3 bases are TGTGCCAGCAGCTCCGGGGAGCAGGTATATAGCAATCAGCCCCAGCATTTT. The rearrangement links TRBV6-2 or TRBV6-3 to TRBJ1-5; D remains ambiguous. Germline V gene data show CDR1 as MNHEY and CDR2 as SVGEGT. Deletions cut 6 bases from V and 0 bases from J, with 18 bases between. The CDR3 spans 17 residues.

This clonotype showed up many times. The V call is TRBV24-1, the J call TRBJ2-2; the D is unclear. Trimming cost V 4 bases and J 6 bases, with 14 bases left between them. Germline V gene sequence: CDR1 KGHDR, CDR2 SFDVKD. The CDR3 loop spans 15 amino acids. The CDR3 bases are TGTGCCACCAGTGACCCTGCTGGGGTCTCCGGGGAGCTGTTTTTT. Its translation is CATSDPAGVSGELFF.

This clonotype was seen ten or more times. J is TRBJ1-5 and V is TRBV6-2 or TRBV6-3, with TRBD1 as a possible D gene (5 bases). CDR1 is MNHEY and CDR2 is SVGEGT in the germline V gene. There are 17 residues in the CDR3. V was cut by 5 bases and J by 2 bases, with 19 bases left in between. The CDR3 sequence: CASSLHRGGEGNQPQHF. CDR3 nucleotides: TGTGCCAGCAGTCTCCACCGGGGGGGTGAGGGCAATCAGCCCCAGCATTTT.

This clonotype has ten or more counts. The chain has TRBV29-1 and TRBJ2-3, with 9 bases matching TRBD1. V gave up 4 bases and J gave up 6 bases; unmatched junction bases: 5. The CDR3 sequence is 13 residues long. Germline CDR1 SQVTM, CDR2 ANQGSEA. CDR3 residues: CSVGDRVADTQYF. For the CDR3, the DNA is TGCAGCGTTGGGGACAGGGTCGCGGATACGCAGTATTTT.

This clonotype was seen ten or more times. In DNA form, the CDR3 reads TGTGCCAGCAGTCCTCCGAGACTAGCGTACTCCTACGAGCAGTACTTC. Protein sequence: CASSPPRLAYSYEQYF. The rearrangement links TRBV12-3 or TRBV12-4 to TRBJ2-7; 8 bases fit TRBD2. CDR3 length: 16 residues. Trimming at V came to 5 bases and at J to 0 bases, leaving 9 bases not matched to a gene.

This clonotype was seen ten or more times. The V and J genes are TRBV12-3 or TRBV12-4 and TRBJ1-3; the D gene is possibly TRBD1 (5 bases). V was trimmed by 2 bases and J by 0 bases, leaving 8 bases between them. The CDR3 spans 15 residues. The CDR3 bases are TGTGCCAGCAGTTTAAGGACAAGCTCTGGAAACACCATATATTTT. Protein sequence: CASSLRTSSGNTIYF.

This clonotype was detected many times. The CDR3: CSARDIDWQETQYF. The CDR3 coding sequence is TGCAGTGCTAGAGATATTGACTGGCAAGAGACCCAGTACTTC. V and J are TRBV20-1 and TRBJ2-5; D uncertain. CDR3 size: 14 residues. The germline V gene has CDR1 DFQATT and CDR2 SNEGSKA (reference sequence). V was pared by 0 bases and J by 2 bases, with 10 bases between.

This clonotype showed up many times. CDR3 bases: TGTGCCATCAGTGCCAGGGGGCTAAATGAGCAGTTCTTC. It is translated as CAISARGLNEQFF. This chain uses TRBV10-3 with TRBJ2-1; 8 positions agree with TRBD1. The germline CDR1 and CDR2 sequences are ENHRY and SYGVKD. The CDR3 contains 13 residues. The junction had 3 bases not matched to a gene; V was cut back by 4 bases and J by 7 bases.

In this sample, this clonotype turned up many times. V is TRBV6-6 and J is TRBJ2-7, with 9 positions matching TRBD2. Germline V CDR1 and CDR2: MNHNY, SVGAGI (reference sequence). This CDR3 comprises 16 residues. V lost 4 bases and J lost 0; bases outside the gene matches: 7. DNA of the CDR3: TGTGCCAGCAGTTCCAGACTAGCGGTCAGCTCCTACGAGCAGTACTTC. As protein: CASSSRLAVSSYEQYF.

This clonotype was observed many times. This chain links TRBV20-1 with TRBJ1-2, with TRBD1 matching over 9 bases. The CDR3 loop spans 19 amino acids. Germline V gene data show CDR1 as DFQATT and CDR2 as SNEGSKA (reference sequence). V was clipped by 5 bases and J by 6 bases; unmatched bases: 25. The CDR3 DNA reads as TGCAGTGCTCGTCCCGGGACAGGGTTTTCAATTCGGAACCAGAATGGCTACACCTTC. Translation gives CSARPGTGFSIRNQNGYTF.

The table lists this clonotype with many counts. V gene TRBV24-1 combines with J gene TRBJ2-1; 8 nucleotides align to TRBD2. The CDR3 contains 13 residues. CDR1 and CDR2 (germline): KGHDR, SFDVKD. The junction had 8 bases not matched to a gene; V was cut back by 9 bases and J by 8 bases. CDR3 coding DNA: TGTGCCACCCAAAACAGCGGGGGCTATGAGCAGTTCTTC. Residues: CATQNSGGYEQFF.

The V call is TRBV11-2, the J call TRBJ2-2; 13 positions agree with TRBD2. J lost 6 bases, V lost 2 bases, and 3 bases had no gene match. The CDR3 consists of 16 residues. Germline values: CDR1 SGHAT, CDR2 FQNNGV. CDR3 loop: CASSLYGLAGAGELFF. The CDR3 DNA reads as TGTGCCAGCAGCTTATACGGACTAGCGGGGGCCGGGGAGCTGTTTTTT.

This clonotype was counted ten times or more. The chain has TRBV6-5 and TRBJ2-5; 8 bases are a match to TRBD2. The CDR3 contains 18 residues. Germline V CDR1 and CDR2: MNHEY, SVGAGI. After removal of 2 bases from V and 4 bases from J, the junction contained 15 bases not matched to a gene. CDR3 loop: CASSYQVSGGGSGETQYF. The CDR3 DNA reads as TGTGCCAGCAGTTACCAGGTGTCGGGAGGGGGGAGTGGAGAGACCCAGTACTTC.

This clonotype occurred many times. V and J are TRBV20-1 and TRBJ2-4; a weak D match, TRBD2 (6 bases). V lost 5 bases, J lost 3 bases, and 20 bases lay in between. There are 16 residues in the CDR3. CDR1 and CDR2 from the germline V gene are DFQATT and SNEGSKA (reference sequence). The CDR3 nucleotides are TGCAGTGCTGAGGGTCCGGACGGGGGATACAAAAACATTCAGTACTTC. Amino acid sequence: CSAEGPDGGYKNIQYF.